These T cell receptor beta chains were read from a single sample in a study of post-analysis software for immune sequencing data. TCRdb independently ran MiXCR on the PCR reads; one entry per CDR3 protein. The data show fewer than 850,000 distinct CDR3 sequences, around 42% seen once. Specimen: blood. Receptors originate from a girl aged 5 to 17 with multiple sclerosis. Each CDR3 is given with its conserved first and last residue. Fields, in order: J gene, clone size, D gene, V gene, CDR3 protein, CDR3 DNA. D genes are given only for firm matches. Rows give clone size only sometimes, using once, few, many, or a class for an expanded clone.

j_call: TRBJ1-1; clone_size: few; d_call: -; v_call: TRBV20-1; cdr3_aa: CSASRDTEAFF; cdr3_nt: TGCAGTGCTAGCCGGGACACTGAAGCTTTCTTT
j_call: TRBJ1-1; clone_size: few; d_call: -; v_call: TRBV28; cdr3_aa: CASSPGVTEAFF; cdr3_nt: TGTGCCAGCTCCCCAGGGGTCACTGAAGCTTTCTTT
j_call: TRBJ2-1; clone_size: few; d_call: TRBD2; v_call: TRBV5-1; cdr3_aa: CASSRTSGRDGNEQFF; cdr3_nt: TGCGCCAGCAGTCGGACTAGCGGGAGGGATGGAAATGAGCAGTTCTTC
j_call: TRBJ2-7; clone_size: few; d_call: TRBD2; v_call: TRBV5-1; cdr3_aa: CASSRPTSGTYEQYF; cdr3_nt: TGCGCCAGCAGCCGTCCTACTAGCGGGACCTACGAGCAGTACTTC
j_call: TRBJ2-7; clone_size: -; d_call: -; v_call: TRBV12-3/TRBV12-4; cdr3_aa: CASSLDVQGQYF; cdr3_nt: TGTGCCAGCAGTTTAGACGTCCAAGGGCAGTACTTC
j_call: TRBJ2-2; clone_size: -; d_call: -; v_call: TRBV20-1; cdr3_aa: CSASNQGPTGELFF; cdr3_nt: TGCAGTGCTAGTAACCAGGGGCCCACCGGGGAGCTGTTTTTT
j_call: TRBJ1-1; clone_size: -; d_call: TRBD1; v_call: TRBV12-3/TRBV12-4; cdr3_aa: CASSPNTGGATEAFF; cdr3_nt: TGTGCCAGCAGCCCGAACACAGGGGGCGCGACTGAAGCTTTCTTT
j_call: TRBJ2-3; clone_size: once; d_call: -; v_call: TRBV12-5; cdr3_aa: CASGRSTDTQYF; cdr3_nt: TGTGCTAGTGGCCGGAGCACAGATACGCAGTATTTT
j_call: TRBJ1-4; clone_size: -; d_call: TRBD1; v_call: TRBV20-1; cdr3_aa: CSARDRGWDEKLFF; cdr3_nt: TGCAGTGCGAGAGACAGGGGCTGGGATGAAAAACTGTTTTTT
j_call: TRBJ2-1; clone_size: few; d_call: -; v_call: TRBV3-1; cdr3_aa: CASSQDFGFYNEQFF; cdr3_nt: TGTGCCAGCAGCCAAGATTTTGGGTTCTACAATGAGCAGTTCTTC
j_call: TRBJ2-7; clone_size: few; d_call: -; v_call: TRBV9; cdr3_aa: CASSTSGEGVEQYF; cdr3_nt: TGTGCCAGCAGCACTTCAGGGGAGGGTGTCGAGCAGTACTTC
j_call: TRBJ1-1; clone_size: -; d_call: -; v_call: TRBV11-3; cdr3_aa: CASSSGQPPRNTEAFF; cdr3_nt: TGTGCCAGCAGCTCGGGGCAACCCCCTCGTAACACTGAAGCTTTCTTT
j_call: TRBJ2-5; clone_size: few; d_call: -; v_call: TRBV3-1; cdr3_aa: CASSYGQRSQETQYF; cdr3_nt: TGTGCCAGCAGCTATGGCCAGCGGAGTCAAGAGACCCAGTACTTC
j_call: TRBJ1-2; clone_size: few; d_call: -; v_call: TRBV20-1; cdr3_aa: CSARDSQAARYGYTF; cdr3_nt: TGCAGTGCTAGAGATTCCCAGGCCGCTCGCTATGGCTACACCTTC
j_call: TRBJ2-1; clone_size: -; d_call: TRBD1; v_call: TRBV7-9; cdr3_aa: CASSPPLQGAGNEQFF; cdr3_nt: TGTGCCAGCAGCCCACCGTTACAGGGGGCGGGTAATGAGCAGTTCTTC
j_call: TRBJ2-3; clone_size: -; d_call: -; v_call: TRBV29-1; cdr3_aa: CSAEKGGTDTQYF; cdr3_nt: TGCAGCGCTGAAAAAGGGGGCACAGATACGCAGTATTTT
j_call: TRBJ2-7; clone_size: -; d_call: -; v_call: TRBV10-3; cdr3_aa: CAIRDPSYEQYF; cdr3_nt: TGTGCCATCAGGGACCCCTCCTACGAGCAGTACTTC
j_call: TRBJ1-5; clone_size: few; d_call: -; v_call: TRBV12-3/TRBV12-4; cdr3_aa: CASSFVGPNQPQHF; cdr3_nt: TGTGCCAGCAGTTTTGTGGGCCCCAATCAGCCCCAGCATTTT
j_call: TRBJ2-1; clone_size: -; d_call: -; v_call: TRBV7-3; cdr3_aa: CASSLKLAGLNEQFF; cdr3_nt: TGTGCCAGCAGCTTAAAACTAGCCGGCTTGAATGAGCAGTTCTTC
j_call: TRBJ2-1; clone_size: -; d_call: -; v_call: TRBV7-6; cdr3_aa: CASSLANALEGNEQFF; cdr3_nt: TGTGCCAGCAGCTTAGCAAACGCCCTAGAAGGCAATGAGCAGTTCTTC
j_call: TRBJ2-4; clone_size: -; d_call: TRBD1; v_call: TRBV19; cdr3_aa: CASSQPSGTGAGIQYF; cdr3_nt: TGTGCCAGTAGCCAGCCCTCCGGGACAGGGGCGGGCATTCAGTACTTC
j_call: TRBJ2-7; clone_size: -; d_call: TRBD2; v_call: TRBV28; cdr3_aa: CASSSQAGPYYEQYF; cdr3_nt: TGTGCCAGCAGTTCACAAGCGGGACCTTACTACGAGCAGTACTTC
j_call: TRBJ2-1; clone_size: -; d_call: TRBD1; v_call: TRBV25-1; cdr3_aa: CASSSPGTATYNEQFF; cdr3_nt: TGTGCCAGCAGTTCGCCCGGGACAGCCACATACAATGAGCAGTTCTTC
j_call: TRBJ2-1; clone_size: few; d_call: TRBD2; v_call: TRBV27; cdr3_aa: CASSSGARTSGTYNEQFF; cdr3_nt: TGTGCCAGCAGTTCGGGGGCTCGGACTAGCGGGACTTACAATGAGCAGTTCTTC
j_call: TRBJ2-1; clone_size: -; d_call: TRBD2; v_call: TRBV7-6; cdr3_aa: CASSDLLAGGPALRNEQFF; cdr3_nt: TGTGCCAGCAGCGACCTACTAGCGGGAGGGCCCGCCTTACGCAATGAGCAGTTCTTC
j_call: TRBJ2-7; clone_size: few; d_call: -; v_call: TRBV7-8; cdr3_aa: CASSLEGLSSYEQYF; cdr3_nt: TGTGCCAGCAGCTTAGAGGGACTCAGCTCCTACGAGCAGTACTTC
j_call: TRBJ2-3; clone_size: -; d_call: -; v_call: TRBV29-1; cdr3_aa: CSVGGRVTDTQYF; cdr3_nt: TGCAGCGTTGGAGGCCGGGTCACAGATACGCAGTATTTT
j_call: TRBJ2-7; clone_size: -; d_call: -; v_call: TRBV28; cdr3_aa: CASSFWIKGSYEQYF; cdr3_nt: TGTGCCAGCAGTTTCTGGATAAAAGGCTCCTACGAGCAGTACTTC
j_call: TRBJ2-5; clone_size: -; d_call: -; v_call: TRBV15; cdr3_aa: CATSGDLGGEETQYF; cdr3_nt: TGTGCCACCAGCGGGGACCTCGGGGGCGAAGAGACCCAGTACTTC
j_call: TRBJ1-1; clone_size: many; d_call: -; v_call: TRBV21-1; cdr3_aa: CASTRTGCETEAFF; cdr3_nt: TGTGCCAGCACCCGGACAGGGTGTGAGACTGAAGCTTTCTTT
j_call: TRBJ2-2; clone_size: -; d_call: TRBD2; v_call: TRBV5-5; cdr3_aa: CASSLVAGDPTGELFF; cdr3_nt: TGCGCCAGCAGCTTGGTAGCGGGAGACCCCACCGGGGAGCTGTTTTTT
j_call: TRBJ2-7; clone_size: -; d_call: TRBD2; v_call: TRBV5-1; cdr3_aa: CASSTRTSLATYEQYF; cdr3_nt: TGCGCCAGCAGCACCCGGACTAGCCTTGCCACCTACGAGCAGTACTTC
j_call: TRBJ2-7; clone_size: -; d_call: TRBD1; v_call: TRBV20-1; cdr3_aa: CSASRDRGTYEQYF; cdr3_nt: TGCAGTGCTAGTAGGGACAGGGGGACCTACGAGCAGTACTTC
j_call: TRBJ2-7; clone_size: -; d_call: -; v_call: TRBV6-5; cdr3_aa: CASSYSEGSYEQYF; cdr3_nt: TGTGCCAGCAGTTACTCCGAGGGCTCCTACGAGCAGTACTTC
j_call: TRBJ1-5; clone_size: few; d_call: TRBD1; v_call: TRBV7-2; cdr3_aa: CASSLARGDRVGNQPQHF; cdr3_nt: TGTGCCAGCAGCTTAGCTAGGGGGGACAGGGTCGGCAATCAGCCCCAGCATTTT
j_call: TRBJ1-4; clone_size: -; d_call: -; v_call: TRBV2; cdr3_aa: CASSEAREKLFF; cdr3_nt: TGTGCCAGCAGTGAAGCCCGAGAAAAACTGTTTTTT
j_call: TRBJ2-3; clone_size: -; d_call: TRBD2; v_call: TRBV10-3; cdr3_aa: CAISESSWREGRFTDTQYF; cdr3_nt: TGTGCCATCAGTGAGTCGAGTTGGCGGGAGGGTCGATTCACAGATACGCAGTATTTT
j_call: TRBJ1-1; clone_size: -; d_call: -; v_call: TRBV29-1; cdr3_aa: CSVVGGEGMLNTEAFF; cdr3_nt: TGCAGCGTTGTGGGGGGGGAAGGGATGCTGAACACTGAAGCTTTCTTT
j_call: TRBJ2-7; clone_size: -; d_call: TRBD1; v_call: TRBV5-1; cdr3_aa: CASSVHGTGNYEQYF; cdr3_nt: TGCGCCAGCAGCGTTCACGGGACAGGGAACTACGAGCAGTACTTC